A selection of T cell receptor beta chains follows, all from one sample in a study of T-cell reconstitution after alpha-beta-depleted transplantation in children. TCRdb itself ran the PCR reads through MiXCR, one entry per CDR3 protein. Of around 700,000 distinct CDR3 sequences listed, around 14% are singletons. The sequenced sample was PBMCs, obtained before TCRalphabeta/CD19-depleted stem cell transplant. These receptors came from a girl aged 2 to 10 with congenital amegakaryocytic thrombocytopenia, due to receive a stem cell transplant. CDR3s include the opening cysteine and the closing phenylalanine or tryptophan. The order of the fields is clone size, V gene, J gene, D gene, CDR3 protein, CDR3 DNA. D genes are given only for firm matches. Size is stated for part of the rows, as once, few or many counts, or as a class when the clone is expanded.

clone size: few; V gene: TRBV3-1; J gene: TRBJ1-2; D gene: TRBD1; CDR3 protein: CASSHGQGSDGYTF; CDR3 DNA: TGTGCCAGCAGCCACGGACAGGGGTCCGATGGCTACACCTTC
clone size: many; V gene: TRBV5-4; J gene: TRBJ2-1; D gene: TRBD2; CDR3 protein: CASSLPSAGALDEQFF; CDR3 DNA: TGTGCCAGCAGCTTGCCGTCGGCGGGAGCATTGGATGAGCAGTTCTTC
clone size: many; V gene: TRBV20-1; J gene: TRBJ2-1; D gene: NA; CDR3 protein: CSARVTGAGYNEQFF; CDR3 DNA: TGCAGTGCTAGGGTAACGGGAGCCGGCTACAATGAGCAGTTCTTC
clone size: many; V gene: TRBV29-1; J gene: TRBJ2-3; D gene: NA; CDR3 protein: CSVEVSGRSRGADTQYF; CDR3 DNA: TGCAGCGTTGAAGTTAGCGGAAGGTCCCGAGGCGCAGATACGCAGTATTTT
clone size: few; V gene: TRBV19; J gene: TRBJ2-5; D gene: TRBD2; CDR3 protein: CASSAIAGAQETQYF; CDR3 DNA: TGTGCCAGTAGTGCTATAGCGGGAGCCCAAGAGACCCAGTACTTC
clone size: few; V gene: TRBV7-9; J gene: TRBJ2-7; D gene: TRBD2; CDR3 protein: CACQVAGGSYEQYF; CDR3 DNA: TGTGCCTGCCAGGTGGCGGGAGGGAGCTACGAGCAGTACTTC
clone size: many; V gene: TRBV5-1; J gene: TRBJ2-3; D gene: NA; CDR3 protein: CASSLVERTSTDTQYF; CDR3 DNA: TGCGCCAGCAGCTTGGTGGAGCGGACTAGCACAGATACGCAGTATTTT
clone size: few; V gene: TRBV7-2; J gene: TRBJ2-3; D gene: NA; CDR3 protein: CASSLAGALAAPLQGTDTQYF; CDR3 DNA: TGTGCCAGCAGCTTAGCGGGGGCGCTAGCGGCGCCGCTGCAAGGCACAGATACGCAGTATTTT
clone size: NA; V gene: TRBV28; J gene: TRBJ2-3; D gene: TRBD2; CDR3 protein: CASNPWREGRLGTQYF; CDR3 DNA: TGTGCCAGCAACCCTTGGCGGGAGGGCCGGTTAGGTACGCAGTATTTT
clone size: NA; V gene: TRBV5-1; J gene: TRBJ1-4; D gene: TRBD1; CDR3 protein: CASSSGTAPEHEKLFF; CDR3 DNA: TGCGCCAGCAGCTCCGGGACAGCTCCTGAACATGAAAAACTGTTTTTT
clone size: NA; V gene: TRBV5-1; J gene: TRBJ2-3; D gene: TRBD2; CDR3 protein: CASSSVAGITDTQYF; CDR3 DNA: TGCGCCAGCAGCTCTGTAGCGGGAATAACAGATACGCAGTATTTT
clone size: few; V gene: TRBV3-1; J gene: TRBJ2-1; D gene: TRBD2; CDR3 protein: CASSDLAASSYNEQFF; CDR3 DNA: TGTGCCAGCAGCGACCTAGCGGCTAGCTCCTACAATGAGCAGTTCTTC
clone size: many; V gene: TRBV12-3/TRBV12-4; J gene: TRBJ2-5; D gene: NA; CDR3 protein: CASSREETQYF; CDR3 DNA: TGTGCCAGCAGTCGAGAGGAGACCCAGTACTTC
clone size: NA; V gene: TRBV5-5; J gene: TRBJ2-2; D gene: NA; CDR3 protein: CASSLAPTYANTGELFF; CDR3 DNA: TGTGCCAGCAGCTTGGCCCCGACCTACGCGAACACCGGGGAGCTGTTTTTT
clone size: NA; V gene: TRBV12-3/TRBV12-4; J gene: TRBJ2-1; D gene: NA; CDR3 protein: CASSHITTAFNEQFF; CDR3 DNA: TGTGCCAGCAGTCACATTACAACAGCATTTAATGAGCAGTTCTTC
clone size: NA; V gene: TRBV5-1; J gene: TRBJ2-1; D gene: TRBD1; CDR3 protein: CASSLPGDRQYNEQFF; CDR3 DNA: TGCGCCAGCAGCCTCCCCGGGGACAGGCAATACAATGAGCAGTTCTTC
clone size: many; V gene: TRBV20-1; J gene: TRBJ2-3; D gene: TRBD2; CDR3 protein: CSASTKGFGGRTDTQYF; CDR3 DNA: TGCAGTGCTAGTACCAAAGGATTCGGCGGGAGGACAGATACGCAGTATTTT
clone size: many; V gene: TRBV20-1; J gene: TRBJ2-7; D gene: NA; CDR3 protein: CSATRWTPYEQYF; CDR3 DNA: TGCAGTGCTACCCGCTGGACGCCCTACGAGCAGTACTTC
clone size: many; V gene: TRBV29-1; J gene: TRBJ2-3; D gene: TRBD2; CDR3 protein: CSVDMGSGSVFPTDTQYF; CDR3 DNA: TGCAGCGTTGATATGGGTAGCGGGAGTGTTTTTCCCACAGATACGCAGTATTTT
clone size: many; V gene: TRBV4-1; J gene: TRBJ2-1; D gene: NA; CDR3 protein: CASSQEKQSYNEQFF; CDR3 DNA: TGCGCCAGCAGCCAAGAGAAACAAAGCTACAATGAGCAGTTCTTC
clone size: many; V gene: TRBV7-2; J gene: TRBJ2-3; D gene: NA; CDR3 protein: CASTLGGPTQYF; CDR3 DNA: TGTGCCAGCACCCTAGGGGGACCAACGCAGTATTTT
clone size: many; V gene: TRBV12-3/TRBV12-4; J gene: TRBJ2-3; D gene: NA; CDR3 protein: CASSPVVAATDTQYF; CDR3 DNA: TGTGCCAGCAGCCCCGTGGTCGCGGCCACAGATACGCAGTATTTT
clone size: few; V gene: TRBV7-3; J gene: TRBJ2-1; D gene: TRBD2; CDR3 protein: CASSPEGLAGRNEQFF; CDR3 DNA: TGTGCCAGCAGCCCTGAAGGACTAGCGGGACGCAATGAGCAGTTCTTC
clone size: NA; V gene: TRBV5-6; J gene: TRBJ2-1; D gene: TRBD2; CDR3 protein: CASRPTSGFSYNEQFF; CDR3 DNA: TGTGCCAGCAGGCCTACTAGCGGTTTCTCCTACAATGAGCAGTTCTTC
clone size: NA; V gene: TRBV6-2/TRBV6-3; J gene: TRBJ2-7; D gene: NA; CDR3 protein: CASQTTLADEQYF; CDR3 DNA: TGTGCCAGCCAAACCACCCTAGCCGACGAGCAGTACTTC
clone size: many; V gene: TRBV12-3/TRBV12-4; J gene: TRBJ1-3; D gene: NA; CDR3 protein: CASSLGGVGNTIYF; CDR3 DNA: TGTGCCAGCAGTTTAGGAGGGGTGGGAAACACCATATATTTT
clone size: many; V gene: TRBV10-3; J gene: TRBJ2-7; D gene: NA; CDR3 protein: CAIRETLGYEQYF; CDR3 DNA: TGTGCCATCAGGGAGACACTAGGCTACGAGCAGTACTTC
clone size: few; V gene: TRBV4-1; J gene: TRBJ2-3; D gene: NA; CDR3 protein: CASSLYTGGGRADTQYF; CDR3 DNA: TGCGCCAGCAGCCTGTATACGGGGGGCGGAAGGGCAGATACGCAGTATTTT
clone size: NA; V gene: TRBV5-1; J gene: TRBJ2-5; D gene: TRBD2; CDR3 protein: CASSPNPGLEETQYF; CDR3 DNA: TGCGCCAGCAGCCCCAACCCGGGACTAGAAGAGACCCAGTACTTC
clone size: NA; V gene: TRBV5-1; J gene: TRBJ2-7; D gene: TRBD1; CDR3 protein: CASSTGTGGHEQYF; CDR3 DNA: TGCGCCAGCAGCACCGGGACAGGGGGGCACGAGCAGTACTTC
clone size: NA; V gene: TRBV2; J gene: TRBJ2-2; D gene: TRBD1; CDR3 protein: CASRTGPTGELFF; CDR3 DNA: TGTGCCAGCAGGACAGGGCCCACCGGGGAGCTGTTTTTT
clone size: many; V gene: TRBV5-1; J gene: TRBJ1-1; D gene: NA; CDR3 protein: CASSTDNRANTEAFF; CDR3 DNA: TGCGCCAGCTCCACTGATAACAGGGCGAACACTGAAGCTTTCTTT
clone size: NA; V gene: TRBV19; J gene: TRBJ2-5; D gene: NA; CDR3 protein: CASRKIHRLEETQYF; CDR3 DNA: TGTGCCAGTAGGAAGATTCACAGGCTCGAGGAGACCCAGTACTTC
clone size: many; V gene: TRBV5-1; J gene: TRBJ2-5; D gene: NA; CDR3 protein: CASSELSDRRGETQYF; CDR3 DNA: TGCGCCAGCAGCGAATTATCGGACAGACGCGGCGAGACCCAGTACTTC
clone size: many; V gene: TRBV12-3/TRBV12-4; J gene: TRBJ2-1; D gene: NA; CDR3 protein: CASSLEGSEQFF; CDR3 DNA: TGTGCCAGCAGTTTAGAGGGTAGTGAGCAGTTCTTC
clone size: few; V gene: TRBV20-1; J gene: TRBJ1-2; D gene: NA; CDR3 protein: CSAESSGGPLNYGYPF; CDR3 DNA: TGCAGTGCTGAGTCCTCCGGGGGGCCACTAAATTATGGCTACCCCTTC
clone size: many; V gene: TRBV5-1; J gene: TRBJ2-2; D gene: TRBD1; CDR3 protein: CASSFTDRALANTGELFF; CDR3 DNA: TGCGCCAGCAGCTTCACCGACAGGGCCCTTGCGAACACCGGGGAGCTGTTTTTT
clone size: few; V gene: TRBV18; J gene: TRBJ2-7; D gene: NA; CDR3 protein: CASSPEYEQYF; CDR3 DNA: TGTGCCAGCTCACCAGAGTACGAGCAGTACTTC
clone size: many; V gene: TRBV20-1; J gene: TRBJ1-3; D gene: TRBD1; CDR3 protein: CSAARDRAFGNTIYF; CDR3 DNA: TGCAGTGCTGCCCGGGACAGGGCTTTCGGAAACACCATATATTTT
clone size: many; V gene: TRBV28; J gene: TRBJ2-5; D gene: NA; CDR3 protein: CASSTPTGTGGETQYF; CDR3 DNA: TGTGCCAGCAGTACCCCGACGGGTACAGGTGGAGAGACCCAGTACTTC
clone size: many; V gene: TRBV5-1; J gene: TRBJ2-5; D gene: NA; CDR3 protein: CASSLTTGSETQYF; CDR3 DNA: TGCGCCAGCAGCTTGACGACGGGGTCAGAGACCCAGTACTTC
clone size: NA; V gene: TRBV20-1; J gene: TRBJ2-5; D gene: NA; CDR3 protein: CSARDRAKQETQYF; CDR3 DNA: TGCAGTGCTAGAGATAGGGCTAAACAAGAGACCCAGTACTTC
clone size: many; V gene: TRBV7-9; J gene: TRBJ2-1; D gene: TRBD2; CDR3 protein: CASSSVTSGNEQFF; CDR3 DNA: TGTGCCAGCAGCTCGGTGACTAGCGGTAATGAGCAGTTCTTC
clone size: NA; V gene: TRBV27; J gene: TRBJ2-7; D gene: NA; CDR3 protein: CASSYKLRRYEQYF; CDR3 DNA: TGTGCCAGCAGTTATAAGTTACGGAGGTACGAGCAGTACTTC
clone size: few; V gene: TRBV5-1; J gene: TRBJ1-1; D gene: NA; CDR3 protein: CASSPGQLGTEAFF; CDR3 DNA: TGCGCCAGCAGCCCCGGACAGCTGGGCACTGAAGCTTTCTTT
clone size: once; V gene: TRBV12-3/TRBV12-4; J gene: TRBJ2-5; D gene: NA; CDR3 protein: CASSFYTEGSQETQYF; CDR3 DNA: TGTGCCAGCAGTTTTTACACAGAGGGAAGCCAAGAGACCCAGTACTTC
clone size: few; V gene: TRBV27; J gene: TRBJ2-1; D gene: NA; CDR3 protein: CASSATWAPNEQFF; CDR3 DNA: TGTGCCAGCAGTGCGACTTGGGCCCCCAATGAGCAGTTCTTC
clone size: NA; V gene: TRBV3-1; J gene: TRBJ2-1; D gene: NA; CDR3 protein: CASSQLDPAYNEQFF; CDR3 DNA: TGTGCCAGCAGCCAATTGGATCCGGCTTACAATGAGCAGTTCTTC
clone size: many; V gene: TRBV10-3; J gene: TRBJ2-2; D gene: TRBD1; CDR3 protein: CAISEWDRTEVLFF; CDR3 DNA: TGTGCCATCAGTGAGTGGGACAGGACCGAAGTCCTGTTTTTT
clone size: few; V gene: TRBV25-1; J gene: TRBJ2-1; D gene: NA; CDR3 protein: CASSVEGREQFF; CDR3 DNA: TGTGCCAGCAGTGTCGAAGGAAGGGAGCAGTTCTTC
clone size: many; V gene: TRBV12-3/TRBV12-4; J gene: TRBJ1-2; D gene: NA; CDR3 protein: CASSLNRRDYGYTF; CDR3 DNA: TGTGCCAGCAGTCTGAATAGGAGGGACTATGGCTACACCTTC